Given below is one T cell receptor beta chain in context. As yet, its antigen is unknown. This entry comes from a study of T cell repertoires in cytomegalovirus infection. Across the study: Well-studied HLA-B-restricted CMV epitopes were used in the study alongside recently identified HLA-C-restricted ones. Public TCR beta signatures marked donors with CMV infection and the matching HLA. Notes on the study in general: The ex vivo response was dominated by HLA-C-restricted CMV-specific TCR beta clonotypes. Adding up the frequency of public TCR beta families identified people who carried CMV plus the relevant HLA.

From germline, CDR1 is MGHRA and CDR2 YSYEKL. The V and J ends lost 1 base and 2 bases respectively, with 11 bases between them. There are 16 residues in the CDR3. Each CDR3 protein gets one entry after TCRdb re-called the reads with MiXCR. The sample consists of 900,000 to 950,000 distinct CDR3 sequences, roughly 31% of them appearing once. The chain joins TRBV4-1 to TRBJ1-4; the D is unclear. The input for sequencing was cultured CD8+ T cells from PBMCs, taken from culture after CMV antigen stimulation. This TCR came from a human donor in good health (CMV status not recorded). Some clones in this sample may be carry-over from other donors' samples. The CDR3 loop reads CASSQALGLTNEKLFF. In DNA form, the CDR3 reads TGCGCCAGCAGCCAAGCGCTCGGGTTGACTAATGAAAAACTGTTTTTT.